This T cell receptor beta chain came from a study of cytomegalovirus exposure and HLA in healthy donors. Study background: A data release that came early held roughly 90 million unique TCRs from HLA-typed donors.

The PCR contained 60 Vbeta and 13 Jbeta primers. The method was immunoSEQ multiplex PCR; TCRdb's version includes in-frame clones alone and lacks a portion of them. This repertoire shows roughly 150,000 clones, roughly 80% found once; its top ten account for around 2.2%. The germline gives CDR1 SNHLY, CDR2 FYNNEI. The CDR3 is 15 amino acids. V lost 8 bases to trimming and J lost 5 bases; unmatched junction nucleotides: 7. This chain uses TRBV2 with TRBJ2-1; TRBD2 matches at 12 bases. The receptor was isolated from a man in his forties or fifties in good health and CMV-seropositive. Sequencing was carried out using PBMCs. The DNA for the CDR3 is TGTGCCAGCGGGAGACTAGCGGGGGCTAACAATGAGCAGTTCTTC. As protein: CASGRLAGANNEQFF.